This T cell receptor beta chain was identified during a study of blood T cell repertoires in COVID-19. Study-level background: The study drew acute and convalescent COVID-19 samples from the United States, Italy and Spain. T cells, B-cell-depleted T cells, or PBMCs supplied cDNA or gDNA.

Per the authors' pipeline: Reference gene primer amplification yielded estimated nucleated cell counts. The data were produced by immunoSEQ multiplex PCR, yet TCRdb's version contains in-frame clones alone and is incomplete. That table is the source of V, J and clone size, and D and trimming were worked out from the DNA. The table has 57,000 or so clones, around 86% seen once; the top ten hold roughly 15%. The sequenced sample consisted of peripheral blood. The origin of this receptor is a human donor in a cohort sampled during active COVID-19.

The CDR3 bases are TGCAGCGTAGTGGGGGGGGGAACCGGGACAGGGACCTACAATGAGCAGTTCTTC. Amino acid sequence: CSVVGGGTGTGTYNEQFF. The genes are TRBV29-1 and TRBJ2-1, with 9 bases matching TRBD1. CDR1 is SQVTM, CDR2 ANQGSEA, per germline. Unmatched junction bases numbered 17, after V lost 6 bases and J lost 2 bases. The CDR3 loop spans 18 amino acids.